The present TCR beta chain was sequenced within a study of identical twins. TCRdb re-called the 5' RACE reads with MiXCR, one entry per CDR3 protein. The data hold approximately 490,000 distinct CDR3 sequences, with more than 20% observed a single time. This clonotype was recorded a few times. V lost 1 base and J 5 bases, leaving 8 bases between the germline ends. Germline lookup yields CDR1 LGHNT and CDR2 FRNRAP. This CDR3 region has 13 residues. These same data were also listed under a study on yellow fever vaccine responses in identical twins.

This sequence originates from a woman younger than 35 in good health. The sequenced sample was CD4+ T cells sorted from blood. The rearrangement uses TRBV12-5 and TRBJ1-2; possible D gene TRBD1, 5 bases. The CDR3 DNA reads as TGTGCTAGTGGTTTGGCAGGGAGATATGGCTACACCTTC. This sequence encodes CASGLAGRYGYTF.